This T cell receptor (beta chain) was found in a study of blood T cell repertoires in COVID-19 (dated by TCRdb to 2020 to 2021). For the study in its entirety: Collaborator samples came from the United States, Italy and Spain and covered acute and convalescent phases of COVID-19. Samples came from the ongoing ImmuneRACE study (first 160 participants) plus 1,254 subjects from 6 global collaborators. Where HLA class I and class II types were available, the types were taken from metadata supplied by the sample provider, not from assay-based typing. The repertoires were released in a freely available public database meant as a resource for research on the immune response to SARS-CoV-2. A de-identified subject ID, COVID-19 status, age in years and sex were almost always included in the sample metadata. The material from the prospective study consisted of cDNA or gDNA derived from T cells, B-cell-depleted T cells, or PBMCs. Subjects who had been exposed to COVID-19, were actively infected with it, or had recovered from it provided the deeply sampled blood TCRbeta repertoires that made up the dataset.

In the prospective study, participants were roughly 18 to 95 years old, resided in about two dozen geographic areas of the United States, and were enrolled through a virtual design. In the prospective study, cohorts were assigned on the basis of participant-reported clinical history obtained from a screening survey and a study questionnaire. Recovered participants in ImmuneRACE Cohort 3 were defined by two consecutive negative NP/OP PCR tests, clearance by a healthcare professional, or resolution of symptoms. Each participant in the prospective study had whole blood, serum and a nasopharyngeal or oropharyngeal swab collected by mobile phlebotomists. Additional blood draws and questionnaires over a 2-month period could optionally be provided by prospective study participants. Before DNA extraction, blood samples from the prospective study were shipped at room temperature or frozen. Worth noting for this clone: The clone's antigen remains unknown. The input lacks base qualities; no much larger clone sits a single base away.

CDR1 and CDR2 are read off the germline V gene as KGHSY and FQNENV. Between the V and J ends, shortened by 3 bases and 5 bases respectively, the junction contains 7 bases. Taken from cysteine to phenylalanine, the CDR3 has 12 residues. Only the CDR3 DNA stays, 36 bases, in frame from base 1. The immunoSEQ Assay, a bias-controlled multiplex PCR, was used to amplify TCRbeta CDR3 regions from genomic DNA. The published analysis was carried out like this. Nucleated cell counts per sample were estimated from amplification of reference gene primers within the assay. Sequence reads were collapsed and filtered to measure the absolute abundance of every unique TCRbeta CDR3 rearrangement. For each sample, productive Simpson clonality was calculated as the square root of Simpson's diversity index across productive rearrangements. Drawn from immuneACCESS, this table holds only the in-frame rearrangements with V and J called that TCRdb kept. Clones are partly lost; checked studies trace under half to an unresolved V gene and leave the rest unexplained. V, J and clone size are those of that table, while D and trimming were read from the DNA. For this sample there are about 120,000 clones; roughly 84% appear just once. The ten largest clones add up to approximately 3.9% of the sample.

Points the paper makes about the study in general: The quantity of clinical and demographic metadata differed by source and by participant and was supplied without curation.

Specimen: PBMCs or T cells enriched from blood (not recorded which). The sequence joins TRBV16 to TRBJ1-1; TRBD1 might be the D gene, on 6 matching bases. The TCR comes from a woman in her twenties or thirties who had recovered from COVID-19. At the DNA level, the sequence is TGTGCCAGCAGCCAGCAGGGGACTGAAGCTTTCTTT. Its translation is CASSQQGTEAFF.